This T cell receptor (beta chain) was identified during a study of beta chain features in type 1 diabetes. CDR3 length: 17 residues. V lost 0 bases and J lost 0; bases outside the gene matches: 3. CDR1 is SEHNR, CDR2 FQNEAQ, per germline (reference sequence). Investigators reverse transcribed all isolated RNA, so they sequenced expressed TCRB transcripts. Some clones are missing from TCRdb's copy, which holds only in-frame ones; the method was immunoSEQ multiplex PCR. The top ten clones hold around 0.05% of a sample with fewer than 250,000 clones, 68% of them seen once. This receptor was identified in a man younger than 45 in good health. The rearrangement joins TRBV7-9 to TRBJ2-1; 9 bases agree with TRBD2. Specimen: naive CD4+ T cells from blood. The CDR3 spells CASSLASGSLSYNEQFF. The CDR3 nucleotides read TGTGCCAGCAGCTTAGCTAGCGGGAGCCTCTCCTACAATGAGCAGTTCTTC.